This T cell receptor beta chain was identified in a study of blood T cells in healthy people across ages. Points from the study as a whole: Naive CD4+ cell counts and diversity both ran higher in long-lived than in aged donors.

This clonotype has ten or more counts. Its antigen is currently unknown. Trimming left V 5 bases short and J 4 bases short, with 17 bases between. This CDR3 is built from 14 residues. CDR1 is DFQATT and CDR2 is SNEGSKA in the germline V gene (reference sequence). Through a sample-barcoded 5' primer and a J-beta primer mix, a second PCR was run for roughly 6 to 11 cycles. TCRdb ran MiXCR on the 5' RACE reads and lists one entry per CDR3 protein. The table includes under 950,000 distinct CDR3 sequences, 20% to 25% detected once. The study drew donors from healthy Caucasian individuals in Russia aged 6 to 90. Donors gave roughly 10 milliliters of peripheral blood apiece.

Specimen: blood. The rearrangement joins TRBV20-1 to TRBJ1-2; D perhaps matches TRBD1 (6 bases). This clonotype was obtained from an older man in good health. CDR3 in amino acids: CSAPRQDFIYGYTF. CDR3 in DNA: TGCAGTGCTCCCCGACAGGACTTTATCTATGGCTACACCTTC.